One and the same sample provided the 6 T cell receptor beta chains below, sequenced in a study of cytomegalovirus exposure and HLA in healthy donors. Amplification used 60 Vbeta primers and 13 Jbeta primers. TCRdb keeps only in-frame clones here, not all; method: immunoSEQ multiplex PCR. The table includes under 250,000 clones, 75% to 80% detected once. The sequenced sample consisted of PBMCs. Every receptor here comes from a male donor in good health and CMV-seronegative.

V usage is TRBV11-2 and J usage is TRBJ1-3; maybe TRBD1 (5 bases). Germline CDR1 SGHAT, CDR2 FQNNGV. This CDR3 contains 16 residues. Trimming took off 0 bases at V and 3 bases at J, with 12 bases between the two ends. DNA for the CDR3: TGTGCCAGCAGCTTAGAGTGGGGGGGAAATGGAAACACCATATATTTT. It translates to CASSLEWGGNGNTIYF.

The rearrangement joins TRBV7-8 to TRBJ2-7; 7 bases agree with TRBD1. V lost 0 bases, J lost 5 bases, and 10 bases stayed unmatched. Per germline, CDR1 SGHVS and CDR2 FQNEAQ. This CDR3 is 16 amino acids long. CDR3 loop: CASSLAYMRGRDEQYF. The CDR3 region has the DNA TGTGCCAGCAGCTTAGCGTATATGAGGGGGCGGGACGAGCAGTACTTC.

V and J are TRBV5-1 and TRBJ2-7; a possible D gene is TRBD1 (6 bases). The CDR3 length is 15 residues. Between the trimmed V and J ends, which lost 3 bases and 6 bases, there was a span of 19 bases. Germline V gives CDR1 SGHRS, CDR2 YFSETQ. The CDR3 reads CASSSTAGTNIEQYF. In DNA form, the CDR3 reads TGCGCCAGCAGCTCCACGGCCGGGACAAACATCGAGCAGTACTTC.

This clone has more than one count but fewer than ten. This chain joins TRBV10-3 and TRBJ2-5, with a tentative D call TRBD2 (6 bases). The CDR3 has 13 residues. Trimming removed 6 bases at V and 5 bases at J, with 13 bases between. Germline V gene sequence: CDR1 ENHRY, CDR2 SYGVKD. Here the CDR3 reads CAIRGRAGETQYF. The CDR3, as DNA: TGTGCCATCAGGGGCAGGGCGGGGGAGACCCAGTACTTC.

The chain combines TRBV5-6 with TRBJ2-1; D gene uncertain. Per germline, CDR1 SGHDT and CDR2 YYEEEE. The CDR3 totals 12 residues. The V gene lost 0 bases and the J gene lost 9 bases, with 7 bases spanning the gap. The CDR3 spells CASSLVRGEQFF. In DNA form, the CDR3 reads TGTGCCAGCAGCTTGGTGAGAGGTGAGCAGTTCTTC.

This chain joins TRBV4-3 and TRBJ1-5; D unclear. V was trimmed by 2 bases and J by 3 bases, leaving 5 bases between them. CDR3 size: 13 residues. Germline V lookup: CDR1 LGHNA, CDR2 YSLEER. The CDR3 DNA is TGCGCCAGCAGCCAACTTTACAATCAGCCCCAGCATTTT. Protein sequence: CASSQLYNQPQHF.